This T cell receptor (beta chain) emerged from a study of blood T cell repertoires in COVID-19. On the study more broadly: COVID-19 samples, acute and convalescent, were from the United States, Italy and Spain. Sources were T cells, B-cell-depleted T cells, or PBMCs; the material itself was cDNA or gDNA.

Trimming pared 3 bases from V and 0 bases from J, leaving 13 bases between. Germline lookup yields CDR1 SGHTA and CDR2 FQGNSA. The CDR3 length is 16 residues. Seattle's cohort entered during active infection and was followed longitudinally. The authors' processing: Amplification from reference gene primers served as the basis for estimated nucleated cell counts. Profiling relied on immunoSEQ multiplex PCR, and the TCRdb table lists in-frame clones only, not all of them. Clone size and V and J calls were adopted from that table, with D and trimming inferred from the DNA. The sample lists 200,000 to 300,000 clones, roughly 91% occurring once.

The TCR comes from a man aged 25-40 years with COVID-19, enrolled during active disease. This sequence joins TRBV7-2 and TRBJ2-3; D might be TRBD1 (6 bases). The specimen sequenced was peripheral blood. CDR3 sequence: CASSLEWGRSTDTQYF. As DNA, the CDR3 is TGTGCCAGCAGCTTGGAATGGGGGCGGAGCACAGATACGCAGTATTTT.